This is a list of T cell receptor beta chains from one sample in a study of monozygotic twins with inflammatory bowel disease. TCRdb reprocessed the 5' RACE reads, keeping one entry per CDR3 protein, no DNA. Its clone listing holds approximately 200,000 distinct CDR3 sequences. The sample was blood. The origin of the receptors is a human donor with ulcerative colitis or Crohn's disease, or a healthy co-twin of an affected twin (not recorded which). Both conserved end residues are part of each CDR3. The order of the fields is CDR3 protein, V gene, J gene.

CASSQGTEASREQYF	TRBV11-2	TRBJ2-7
CASSSRTGRVTEAFF	TRBV5-1	TRBJ1-1
CSARPPTGRDDYGYTF	TRBV20-1	TRBJ1-2
CASSLGQGTEAFF	TRBV6-6	TRBJ1-1
CASSRTSGYQETQYF	TRBV7-2	TRBJ2-5
CSASASGGPAGELFF	TRBV20-1	TRBJ2-2
CASSYAGVGNQPQHF	TRBV6-5	TRBJ1-5
CASVGQGLSSETQYF	TRBV2	TRBJ2-5
CASSRTDFNEKLFF	TRBV6-1	TRBJ1-4
CASSPSGTGFSYEQYF	TRBV12-3/TRBV12-4	TRBJ2-7
CASSSAIPKATGELFF	TRBV7-9	TRBJ2-2
CASGGTGGVGQPQHF	TRBV2	TRBJ1-5
CSARVPLWDEQFF	TRBV20-1	TRBJ2-1
CSTGTGVGNQPQHF	TRBV20-1	TRBJ1-5
CASSFRGVAYNEQFF	TRBV5-8	TRBJ2-1
CSVGQSYTQYF	TRBV29-1	TRBJ2-3
CASSQDPGSGEAFF	TRBV4-2	TRBJ1-1
CASSLALGGGIDTQYF	TRBV5-4	TRBJ2-3
CATSRWGGSGANVLTF	TRBV15	TRBJ2-6
CASSLEGVYTEAFF	TRBV5-5	TRBJ1-1
CASSSGLEAFF	TRBV5-6	TRBJ1-1
CASSPGPTLEAFF	TRBV12-3/TRBV12-4	TRBJ1-1
CASSSYREGRREQYF	TRBV7-2	TRBJ2-7
CASSLGPGQDTDTQYF	TRBV7-6	TRBJ2-3
CASSLVQGATTEAFF	TRBV5-1	TRBJ1-1
CASSPLRAGWDEAFF	TRBV2	TRBJ1-1
CASSLGTNTDTQYF	TRBV4-1	TRBJ2-3
CASRLRDQYNSPLHF	TRBV11-2	TRBJ1-6
CASSGLRASGNTIYF	TRBV7-2	TRBJ1-3